These 3 T cell receptor beta chains were all obtained from the same sample, sequenced in a study of shared clonotypes between healthy human individuals. The protocol was immunoSEQ multiplex PCR, while the TCRdb copy is restricted to in-frame clones and leaves out a portion. This table has some 2 million clones, 85% to 95% appearing once. Sample: naive CD4+ T cells sorted from blood. Described subset: CD45RA+ positively selected. These receptors originate from a man younger than 35 in good health.

The CDR3 nucleotides are TGTGCTAGTGGTTCACCAAGAAACTATGGCTACACCTTC. It codes for CASGSPRNYGYTF. The V call is TRBV12-5, the J call TRBJ1-2; no clear D gene. Trimming took off 4 bases at V and 2 bases at J, with 8 bases between the two ends. The CDR3 runs 13 residues. Germline lookup yields CDR1 LGHNT and CDR2 FRNRAP. The full variable domain, its missing parts supplied by reference TRBV12-5 and TRBJ1-2, is DARVTQTPRHKVTEMGQEVTMRCQPILGHNTVFWYRQTMMQGLELLAYFRNRAPLDDSGMPKDRFSAEMPDATLATLKIQPSEPRDSAVYFCASGSPRNYGYTFGSGTRLTVV.

This chain uses TRBV7-9 with TRBJ1-4; tentatively, D is TRBD1 (5 bases). There are 14 residues in the CDR3. The V and J ends lost 5 bases and 5 bases respectively, with 12 bases between them. The germline V gene has CDR1 SEHNR and CDR2 FQNEAQ (reference sequence). The chain's CDR3 is CASSPGTGNEKLFF. CDR3 sequence (DNA): TGTGCCAGCAGCCCCGGGACTGGAAATGAAAAACTGTTTTTT. Full variable domain (missing parts from reference TRBV7-9 and TRBJ1-4): DTGVSQNPRHKITKRGQNVTFRCDPISEHNRLYWYRQTLGQGPEFLTYFQNEAQLEKSRLLSDRFSAERPKGSFSTLEIQRTEQGDSAMYLCASSPGTGNEKLFFGSGTQLSVL.

V and J are TRBV7-2 and TRBJ2-1; 10 positions agree with TRBD1. CDR1 is SGHTA and CDR2 is FQGNSA in the germline V gene. The CDR3 is 16 residues long. Trimming took 3 bases from V and 2 from J; bases not matched to a gene: 4. CDR3 DNA sequence: TGTGCCAGCAGCTTTTCCGGGACAGGGGCCTACAATGAGCAGTTCTTC. Protein product: CASSFSGTGAYNEQFF. The complete variable domain, with remaining parts taken from reference TRBV7-2 and TRBJ2-1, reads GAGVSQSPSNKVTEKGKDVELRCDPISGHTALYWYRQSLGQGLEFLIYFQGNSAPDKSGLPSDRFSAERTGGSVSTLTIQRTQQEDSAVYLCASSFSGTGAYNEQFFGPGTRLTVL.